This T cell receptor beta chain was identified in a study of blood T cells in healthy people across ages. Whole-study findings and limits: The study found TCR beta diversity correlated strongly with naive T cell percentage.

This clonotype has only a few counts. Its matching antigen is unknown. Peripheral blood from each donor was collected in a volume of 9.5 to 10 milliliters. The authors ran a second PCR of about 7 to 12 cycles using a sample-barcoded 5' primer and a J-beta primer mix. TCRdb fed the 5' RACE reads into MiXCR, producing one record per CDR3 protein. The sample has 800,000 to 900,000 distinct CDR3 sequences; 55% to 65% are singletons. CDR1 is SQVTM and CDR2 is ANQGSEA in the germline V gene. The CDR3 contains 13 residues. After removal of 8 bases from V and 3 bases from J, the junction contained 5 bases not matched to a gene.

Material: blood. The sequence came from a man younger than 45 in good health. The rearrangement uses TRBV29-1 and TRBJ1-4; the match to TRBD1 covers 8 bases. CDR3 sequence (DNA): TGCAGCTTTCAGACAGGGGCTAATGAAAAACTGTTTTTT. Protein product: CSFQTGANEKLFF.